What follows describes a single T cell receptor (beta chain). The antigen it recognizes is unknown. One base away there is no much larger clone; base qualities are not given. This record comes from a study of T-cell reconstitution after alpha-beta-depleted transplantation in children (dated by TCRdb to about 2016). As for the study more broadly: Using TCR repertoire profiling, the study followed T-cell immune reconstitution in a quantitative way in children after TCRalphabeta/CD19-depleted allogeneic hematopoietic cell transplantation.

The library was generated by PCR. The data were produced on an Illumina HiSeq 2500. TCR libraries were prepared with molecular barcoding, using unique molecular identifiers to normalize TCRbeta repertoire quantification. The public reads were reanalyzed by TCRdb: fastp trimming at Q25, MiXCR alignment, in-frame beta chains only. When rows share a CDR3 protein, they turn into one entry using the most common DNA and genes. The sample table records some 640,000 distinct CDR3 sequences; roughly 17% of these occur just once. The top ten constitute approximately 1.1% of the sample. Source: PBMCs from the stem cell graft donor, taken from the stem cell graft. This TCR derives from a human donor who donated a stem cell graft to a child with acute myeloid leukemia.

The DNA sequence reads TGCGCCAGCAGCCCCTTGTCGGGACAGTCGAACACTGAAGCTTTCTTT. Its product reads: CASSPLSGQSNTEAFF. This chain joins TRBV5-1 to TRBJ1-1, with 7 junctional bases fitting TRBD1. Inclusive of the bounding cysteine and phenylalanine, the CDR3 is 16 residues long. Only the CDR3 DNA is retained, 48 bases long and in frame from the first base. Germline trimming: 4 bases from V, 1 base from J; junction bases outside gene matches: 10. The germline V gene supplies CDR1 SGHRS and CDR2 YFSETQ.